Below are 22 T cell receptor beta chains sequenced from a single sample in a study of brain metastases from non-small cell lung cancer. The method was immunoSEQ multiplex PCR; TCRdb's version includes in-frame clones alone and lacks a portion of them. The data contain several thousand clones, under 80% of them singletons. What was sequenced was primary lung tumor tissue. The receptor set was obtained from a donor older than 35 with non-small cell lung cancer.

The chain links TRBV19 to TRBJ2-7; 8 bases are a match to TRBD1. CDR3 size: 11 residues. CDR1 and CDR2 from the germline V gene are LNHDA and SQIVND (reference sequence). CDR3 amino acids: CGDRTPYEQYF. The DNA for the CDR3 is TGTGGGGACAGGACCCCCTACGAGCAGTACTTC.

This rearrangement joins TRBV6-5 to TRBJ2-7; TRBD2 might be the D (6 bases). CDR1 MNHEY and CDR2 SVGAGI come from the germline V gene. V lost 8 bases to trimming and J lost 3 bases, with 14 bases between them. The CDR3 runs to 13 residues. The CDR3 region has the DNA TGTGCCAGCCTCCACTTCGGGGGCTACGAGCAGTACTTC. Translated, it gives CASLHFGGYEQYF.

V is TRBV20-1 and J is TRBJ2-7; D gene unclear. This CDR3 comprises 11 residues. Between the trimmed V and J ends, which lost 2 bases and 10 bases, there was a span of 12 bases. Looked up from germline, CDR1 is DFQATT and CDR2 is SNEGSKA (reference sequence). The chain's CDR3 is CSARPDKLQYF. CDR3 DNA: TGCAGTGCTAGACCCGACAAGCTTCAGTACTTC.

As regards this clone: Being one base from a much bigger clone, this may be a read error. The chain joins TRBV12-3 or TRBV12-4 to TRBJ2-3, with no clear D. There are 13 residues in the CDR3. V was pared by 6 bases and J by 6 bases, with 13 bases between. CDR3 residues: CASSWTDWDTQYF. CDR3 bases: TGTGCCAGCAGCTGGACGGATTGGGATACGCAGTATTTT.

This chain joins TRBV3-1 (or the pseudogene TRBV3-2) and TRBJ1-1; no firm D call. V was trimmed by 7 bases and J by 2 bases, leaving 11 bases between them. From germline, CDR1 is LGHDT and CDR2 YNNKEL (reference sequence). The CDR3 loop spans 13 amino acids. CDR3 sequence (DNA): TGTGCCAGCACCCCCCGGGCTAACACTGAAGCTTTCTTT. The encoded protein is CASTPRANTEAFF.

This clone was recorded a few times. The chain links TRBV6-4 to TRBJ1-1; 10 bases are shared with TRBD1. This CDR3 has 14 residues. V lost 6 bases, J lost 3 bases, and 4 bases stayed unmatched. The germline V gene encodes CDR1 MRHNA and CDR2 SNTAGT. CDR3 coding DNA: TGTGCCAGCAGGACAGGGGGCTGGGACACTGAAGCTTTCTTT. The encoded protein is CASRTGGWDTEAFF.

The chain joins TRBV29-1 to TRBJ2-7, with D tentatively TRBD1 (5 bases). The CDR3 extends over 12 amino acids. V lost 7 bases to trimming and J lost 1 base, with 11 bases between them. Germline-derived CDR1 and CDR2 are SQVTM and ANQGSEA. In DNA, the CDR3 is TGCAGCGGGGGCTACGGATCCTACGAGCAGTACTTC. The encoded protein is CSGGYGSYEQYF.

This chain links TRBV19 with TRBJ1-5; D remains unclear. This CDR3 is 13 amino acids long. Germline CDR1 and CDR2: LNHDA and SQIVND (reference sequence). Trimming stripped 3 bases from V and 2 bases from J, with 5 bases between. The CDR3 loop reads CASSIGGNQPQHF. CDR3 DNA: TGTGCCAGTAGTATTGGGGGCAATCAGCCCCAGCATTTT.

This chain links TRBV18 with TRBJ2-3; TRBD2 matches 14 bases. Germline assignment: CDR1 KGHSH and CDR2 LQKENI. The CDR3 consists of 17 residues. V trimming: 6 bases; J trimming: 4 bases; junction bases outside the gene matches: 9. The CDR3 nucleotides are TGTGCCAGCTCCGGGACTAGCGGGGGATCGGGCGCAGATACGCAGTATTTT. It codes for CASSGTSGGSGADTQYF.

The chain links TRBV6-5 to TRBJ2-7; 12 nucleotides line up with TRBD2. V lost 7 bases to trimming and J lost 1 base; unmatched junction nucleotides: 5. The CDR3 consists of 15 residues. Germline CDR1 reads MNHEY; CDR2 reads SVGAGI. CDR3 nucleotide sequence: TGTGCCAGCACCGAGACTAGCGGGGGATCCTACGAGCAGTACTTC. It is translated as CASTETSGGSYEQYF.

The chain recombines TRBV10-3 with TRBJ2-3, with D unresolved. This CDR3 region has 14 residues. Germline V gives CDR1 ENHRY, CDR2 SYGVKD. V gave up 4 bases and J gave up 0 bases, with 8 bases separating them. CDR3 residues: CAISGYGSTDTQYF. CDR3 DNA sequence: TGTGCCATCAGTGGGTACGGGAGCACAGATACGCAGTATTTT.

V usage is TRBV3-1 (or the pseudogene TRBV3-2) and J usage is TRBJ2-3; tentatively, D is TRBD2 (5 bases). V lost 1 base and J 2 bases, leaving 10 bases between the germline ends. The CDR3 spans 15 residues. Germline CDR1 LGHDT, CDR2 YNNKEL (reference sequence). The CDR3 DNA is TGTGCCAGCAGCCAAGGTCAGCGGTCCACAGATACGCAGTATTTT. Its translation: CASSQGQRSTDTQYF.

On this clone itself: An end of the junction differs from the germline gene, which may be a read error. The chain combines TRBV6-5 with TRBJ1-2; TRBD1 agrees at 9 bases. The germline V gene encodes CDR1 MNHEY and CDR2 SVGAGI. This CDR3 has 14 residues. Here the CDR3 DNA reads TGTGCCAGCAGCAGGGGACAGGGTTTTTATGGCTATACCTTC. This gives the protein CASSRGQGFYGYTF.

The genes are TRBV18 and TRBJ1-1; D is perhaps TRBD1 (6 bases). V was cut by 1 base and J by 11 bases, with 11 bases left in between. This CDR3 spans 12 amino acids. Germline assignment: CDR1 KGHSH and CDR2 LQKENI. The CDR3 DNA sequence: TGTGCCAGCTCACCACAGAACAGGGACGCTTTCTTT. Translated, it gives CASSPQNRDAFF.

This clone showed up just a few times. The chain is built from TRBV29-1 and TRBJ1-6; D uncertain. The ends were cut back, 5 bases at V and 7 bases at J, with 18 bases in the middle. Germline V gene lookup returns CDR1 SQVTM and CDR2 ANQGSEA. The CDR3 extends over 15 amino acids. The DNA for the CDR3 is TGCAGCGTTCGGCAGGATCTTTTCCCCAATTCACCCCTCCACTTT. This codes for CSVRQDLFPNSPLHF.

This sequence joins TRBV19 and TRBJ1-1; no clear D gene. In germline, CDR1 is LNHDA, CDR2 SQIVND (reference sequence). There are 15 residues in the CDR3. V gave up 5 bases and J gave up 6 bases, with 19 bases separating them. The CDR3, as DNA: TGTGCCAGTAGTGCGATCCCCCTTAGGATGGCTGAAGCTTTCTTT. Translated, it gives CASSAIPLRMAEAFF.

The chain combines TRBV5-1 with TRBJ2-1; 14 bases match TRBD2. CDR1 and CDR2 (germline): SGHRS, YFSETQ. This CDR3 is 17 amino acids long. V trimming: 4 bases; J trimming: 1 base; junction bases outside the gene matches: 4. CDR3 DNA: TGCGCCAGCAGCCCCGGACTAGCGGGGGGATCCTACAATGAGCAGTTCTTC. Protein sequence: CASSPGLAGGSYNEQFF.

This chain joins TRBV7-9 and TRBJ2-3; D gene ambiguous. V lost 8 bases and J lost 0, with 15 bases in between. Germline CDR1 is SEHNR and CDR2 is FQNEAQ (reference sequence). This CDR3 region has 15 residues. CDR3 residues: CASSSLGRSTDTQYF. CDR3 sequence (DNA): TGTGCCAGCTCCTCCCTAGGTCGGAGCACAGATACGCAGTATTTT.

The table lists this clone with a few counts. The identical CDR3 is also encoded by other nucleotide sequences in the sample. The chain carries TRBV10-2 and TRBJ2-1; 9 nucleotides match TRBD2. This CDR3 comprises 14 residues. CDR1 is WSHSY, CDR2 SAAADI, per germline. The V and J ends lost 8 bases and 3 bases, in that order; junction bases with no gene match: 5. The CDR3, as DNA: TGCGCCAGCTCCAGAGCGGGGGGCTACAATGAGCAGTTCTTC. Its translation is CASSRAGGYNEQFF.

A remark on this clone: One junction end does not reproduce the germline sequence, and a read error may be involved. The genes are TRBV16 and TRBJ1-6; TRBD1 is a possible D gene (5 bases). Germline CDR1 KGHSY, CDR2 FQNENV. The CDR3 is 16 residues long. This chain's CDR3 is CASSQGGVSYNSLLHF. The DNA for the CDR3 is TGTGCCAGCAGCCAGGGGGGTGTGTCCTATAATTCACTCCTCCACTTT.

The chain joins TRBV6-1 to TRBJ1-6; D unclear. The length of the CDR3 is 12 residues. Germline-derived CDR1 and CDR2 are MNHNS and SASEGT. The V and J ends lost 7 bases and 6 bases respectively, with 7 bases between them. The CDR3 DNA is TGTGCCAGCACCTCGATTAATTCACCCCTCCACTTT. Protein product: CASTSINSPLHF.

CDR3 residues: CASTSEGMNTEAFF. DNA of the CDR3: TGTGCCAGCACTTCCGAAGGCATGAACACTGAAGCTTTCTTT. The chain is built from TRBV6-5 and TRBJ1-1; D remains ambiguous. Trimming cost V 7 bases and J 0 bases, with 12 bases left between them. The CDR3 sequence is 14 residues long. Germline CDR1 is MNHEY and CDR2 is SVGAGI.